This T cell receptor (beta chain) was identified during a study of T cells after yellow fever vaccination. Synthesis of TCR cDNA relied on 5'RACE template switching, which attached a universal primer site and UMIs. TCRdb passed the 5' RACE reads through MiXCR, listing each CDR3 protein once. Of some 560,000 distinct CDR3 sequences in the sample, roughly 19% were seen once. A note on this clonotype: Its antigen is unknown.

Whole-study findings and limits: There was a small share of clonotypes that showed up in both the CD4 and CD8 compartments. Weaker in magnitude, the secondary response showed a faster peak on day 5 versus 15. Reappearance after the booster was observed for most primary-vaccination clones (roughly 95% CD4, more than 70% CD8).

The origin of this receptor is a young man who received the YFV17D yellow fever vaccine. Source: PBMCs, taken 15 days after the yellow fever booster vaccination.

CDR3 residues: CASSTGTDVSGAFF. CDR3 nucleotide sequence: TGTGCCAGCAGCACCGGGACAGACGTTTCCGGAGCTTTCTTT. The gene calls are TRBV12-3 or TRBV12-4 and TRBJ1-1, with TRBD1 matching over 7 bases. The CDR3 runs 14 residues. Trimming took 6 bases from V and 10 from J; bases not matched to a gene: 14.